This is a list of T cell receptor beta chains from one sample in a study of T cell repertoires in cytomegalovirus infection. In TCRdb, the reads were re-called with MiXCR into one record per CDR3 protein. The sample contains around 530,000 distinct CDR3 sequences, more than 20% of which appear only once. Sequenced input: PBMCs. These receptors were taken from a human donor in good health (CMV status not recorded). Some clones in this sample may be carry-over from other donors' samples. CDR3s include the opening cysteine and the closing phenylalanine or tryptophan. The order of the fields is clone size, V gene, J gene, D gene, CDR3 protein, CDR3 DNA. A D gene is named only where the DNA matches it firmly. Size is omitted from some rows. Given values are once, few, many or a class for expanded clones.

.	TRBV5-1	TRBJ2-3	.	CASSLVIDTDTQYF	TGCGCCAGCAGCTTGGTAATTGACACAGATACGCAGTATTTT
.	TRBV11-2	TRBJ1-1	.	CASSLGQGRMNTEAFF	TGTGCCAGCAGCTTAGGTCAGGGTAGGATGAACACTGAAGCTTTCTTT
many	TRBV7-2	TRBJ2-1	.	CASGAYNEQFF	TGTGCCAGCGGGGCCTACAATGAGCAGTTCTTC
few	TRBV20-1	TRBJ2-1	TRBD2	CSATTGTSGRAGNEQFF	TGCAGTGCCACGACCGGGACTAGCGGGAGGGCCGGTAATGAGCAGTTCTTC
.	TRBV6-5	TRBJ1-2	.	CASSYSGTLLYGYTF	TGTGCCAGCAGTTACTCTGGAACTCTTCTTTATGGCTACACCTTC
many	TRBV28	TRBJ2-3	.	CASSGSPRAQYF	TGTGCCAGCAGTGGGTCACCTCGGGCGCAGTATTTT
.	TRBV7-2	TRBJ2-1	.	CASSLDRQASYNEQFF	TGTGCCAGCAGCCTGGACAGACAGGCCTCCTACAATGAGCAGTTCTTC
few	TRBV6-2/TRBV6-3	TRBJ2-4	TRBD1	CASSPWGQTKNIQYF	TGTGCCAGCAGCCCATGGGGACAGACAAAAAACATTCAGTACTTC
.	TRBV5-7	TRBJ2-5	TRBD1	CASSLGDSSQETQYF	TGTGCCAGCAGCCTAGGGGACAGTTCTCAAGAGACCCAGTACTTC
.	TRBV20-1	TRBJ2-1	TRBD2	CSAPRTSGILSYNEQFF	TGCAGTGCTCCGAGGACTAGCGGGATCCTATCCTACAATGAGCAGTTCTTC
once	TRBV20-1	TRBJ2-5	TRBD2	CSAREGGSTSGRVGETQYF	TGCAGTGCTAGAGAGGGGGGTTCGACTAGCGGGAGAGTTGGGGAGACCCAGTACTTC
many	TRBV12-3/TRBV12-4	TRBJ1-3	.	CASSLQGSSGNTIYF	TGTGCCAGCAGTTTGCAGGGTTCGTCGGGAAACACCATATATTTT
.	TRBV29-1	TRBJ2-1	.	CSVRALGYEQFF	TGCAGCGTTCGGGCCCTGGGCTATGAGCAGTTCTTC
few	TRBV6-5	TRBJ2-3	.	CASSYSTSHWADTQYF	TGTGCCAGCAGTTACTCGACTAGTCATTGGGCAGATACGCAGTATTTT
.	TRBV7-3	TRBJ2-1	.	CASSDTSGTENNEQFF	TGTGCCAGCAGCGATACCTCCGGGACGGAGAACAATGAGCAGTTCTTC
.	TRBV28	TRBJ2-6	TRBD1	CASSLSGDRGHPGANVLTF	TGTGCCAGCAGTTTATCCGGGGACAGGGGGCATCCTGGGGCCAACGTCCTGACTTTC
.	TRBV20-1	TRBJ2-5	TRBD2	CSARSGTETQYF	TGCAGTGCTAGAAGCGGGACAGAGACCCAGTACTTC
.	TRBV18	TRBJ1-4	.	CASSPPTQVREKLFF	TGTGCCAGCTCACCACCAACACAGGTTCGGGAAAAACTGTTTTTT
many	TRBV7-2	TRBJ2-2	.	CASSLSPGHTGELFF	TGTGCCAGCAGCTTATCACCAGGGCACACCGGGGAGCTGTTTTTT
few	TRBV27	TRBJ1-4	TRBD1	CASRPGQGRKLFF	TGTGCCAGCAGACCGGGACAGGGGAGAAAACTGTTTTTT
.	TRBV25-1	TRBJ2-3	.	CASSERPDTQYF	TGTGCCAGCAGTGAACGGCCGGATACGCAGTATTTT
.	TRBV6-5	TRBJ1-2	.	CASSRTNYGYTF	TGTGCCAGCAGTCGGACTAACTATGGCTACACCTTC
.	TRBV4-1	TRBJ1-1	.	CASSQAHRVTEAFF	TGCGCCAGCAGCCAAGCCCACAGGGTCACTGAAGCTTTCTTT
many	TRBV12-5	TRBJ1-2	.	CASGSPRAPEKGYFYTF	TGTGCTAGTGGTTCGCCCCGGGCGCCTGAGAAAGGATATTTTTACACCTTC
.	TRBV29-1	TRBJ2-7	.	CSAVRENEQYF	TGCAGCGCCGTGAGGGAAAACGAGCAGTACTTC
.	TRBV15	TRBJ1-1	.	CATSRDRWTATKIMNTEAFF	TGTGCCACCAGCAGAGATAGGTGGACAGCCACAAAGATTATGAACACTGAAGCTTTCTTT
few	TRBV6-2/TRBV6-3	TRBJ1-2	.	CASSNPEGNYGYTF	TGTGCCAGCAGTAACCCCGAAGGGAACTATGGCTACACCTTC
many	TRBV12-3/TRBV12-4	TRBJ2-7	.	CASSLTVENGEQYF	TGTGCCAGCAGTTTAACGGTAGAAAATGGGGAGCAGTACTTC
few	TRBV6-2/TRBV6-3	TRBJ1-2	.	CASRSGTINYGYTF	TGTGCCAGCAGATCCGGGACAATCAACTATGGCTACACCTTC
.	TRBV7-9	TRBJ2-5	TRBD2	CASSLGIAGFSETQYF	TGTGCCAGCAGCTTAGGCATAGCGGGATTTTCGGAGACCCAGTACTTC
.	TRBV12-3/TRBV12-4	TRBJ2-6	.	CASSLRRPSGANVLTF	TGTGCCAGCAGTTTGCGACGGCCCTCTGGGGCCAACGTCCTGACTTTC
many	TRBV12-3/TRBV12-4	TRBJ1-1	.	CASSLSGGTEAFF	TGTGCCAGCAGCTTATCCGGGGGCACTGAAGCTTTCTTT
.	TRBV30	TRBJ1-1	TRBD1	CAWADRGVHTEAFF	TGTGCCTGGGCGGACAGGGGTGTGCACACTGAAGCTTTCTTT
.	TRBV24-1	TRBJ1-2	.	CATSDLGTAYGYTF	TGTGCCACCAGTGATCTGGGAACGGCCTATGGCTACACCTTC
.	TRBV11-3	TRBJ2-2	TRBD2	CASSLNERLAVNTGELFF	TGTGCCAGCAGCCTAAACGAAAGACTAGCGGTGAACACCGGGGAGCTGTTTTTT
few	TRBV11-3	TRBJ2-4	.	CASSLTSLAKNIQYF	TGTGCCAGCAGCTTAACTAGCCTAGCCAAAAACATTCAGTACTTC
.	TRBV6-2/TRBV6-3	TRBJ1-1	TRBD1	CASLRATGRTEAFF	TGTGCCAGTTTACGTGCGACAGGGCGGACTGAAGCTTTCTTT
many	TRBV7-2	TRBJ2-5	.	CASSLGGPSYKETQYF	TGTGCCAGCAGCTTAGGGGGCCCTAGTTACAAAGAGACCCAGTACTTC
many	TRBV7-2	TRBJ2-2	.	CASGGPGRAGELFF	TGTGCCAGCGGCGGGCCCGGGCGAGCCGGGGAGCTGTTTTTT
.	TRBV7-2	TRBJ2-4	.	CASSSTLDGRGIQYF	TGTGCCAGCAGCTCGACACTAGACGGAAGGGGCATTCAGTACTTC
.	TRBV7-6	TRBJ1-2	.	CASSSRGVDGYTF	TGTGCCAGCAGCTCCCGAGGGGTTGATGGCTACACCTTC
.	TRBV19	TRBJ1-2	.	CASSIPGARDYGYTF	TGTGCCAGTAGTATCCCCGGAGCTAGGGACTATGGCTACACCTTC
few	TRBV5-5	TRBJ2-7	TRBD1	CASSPDRVPYEQYF	TGTGCCAGCAGCCCGGACAGGGTTCCCTACGAGCAGTACTTC
.	TRBV29-1	TRBJ2-5	TRBD2	CSDSLGGSEETQYF	TGCAGCGATTCTCTTGGCGGGAGTGAGGAGACCCAGTACTTC
.	TRBV9	TRBJ2-2	.	CASSVAVRFTGELFF	TGTGCCAGCAGCGTAGCTGTCCGTTTCACCGGGGAGCTGTTTTTT
many	TRBV4-1	TRBJ1-1	TRBD1	CASSQDGGQGAAGTEAFF	TGCGCCAGCAGCCAAGATGGGGGACAGGGGGCGGCAGGGACTGAAGCTTTCTTT
many	TRBV28	TRBJ2-3	TRBD2	CASSLGTSGRSTDTQYF	TGTGCCAGCAGTCTAGGGACTAGCGGGAGGTCCACAGATACGCAGTATTTT
few	TRBV7-9	TRBJ2-1	.	CASSLMFDEQFF	TGTGCCAGCAGCTTAATGTTCGATGAGCAGTTCTTC
many	TRBV7-2	TRBJ2-3	TRBD2	CASSRDGTSGTDTQYF	TGTGCCAGCAGCCGAGACGGGACTAGCGGCACAGATACGCAGTATTTT
.	TRBV28	TRBJ2-3	TRBD2	CASSYRTSGKGPDTQYF	TGTGCCAGCAGTTACAGGACTAGCGGGAAGGGGCCAGATACGCAGTATTTT
few	TRBV20-1	TRBJ2-4	.	CSARDRGGADIQYF	TGCAGTGCTAGAGATCGGGGCGGGGCTGACATTCAGTACTTC
many	TRBV7-9	TRBJ1-6	.	CASSLFGGNSPLHF	TGTGCCAGCAGCTTATTCGGGGGTAATTCACCCCTCCACTTT
.	TRBV10-3	TRBJ2-7	.	CAISESRLVPYEQYF	TGTGCCATCAGTGAAAGTCGGCTGGTCCCCTACGAGCAGTACTTC
many	TRBV7-9	TRBJ1-1	.	CASSYGTEAFF	TGTGCCAGCAGCTATGGGACAGAAGCTTTCTTT
few	TRBV6-2/TRBV6-3	TRBJ1-1	.	CASSHGDIKAEAFF	TGTGCCAGCAGCCACGGGGACATTAAGGCTGAAGCTTTCTTT
.	TRBV9	TRBJ2-1	.	CASSVGQIRDLSSNEQFF	TGTGCCAGCAGCGTAGGACAGATCCGGGACTTGTCCTCCAATGAGCAGTTCTTC
.	TRBV7-2	TRBJ2-1	.	CASSFPLSSLLNEQFF	TGTGCCAGCAGCTTCCCACTATCATCCCTCCTCAATGAGCAGTTCTTC